This T cell receptor beta chain is drawn from a study of blood T cell repertoires in COVID-19. Study overall: Both acute and convalescent COVID-19 samples were obtained from the United States, Italy and Spain.

The CDR3 runs to 15 residues. Germline-derived CDR1 and CDR2 are LNHDA and SQIVND (reference sequence). Trimming took 3 bases from V and 2 from J, leaving 11 bases between them. Seattle cases were enrolled at active infection and followed longitudinally. Generated by immunoSEQ multiplex PCR, the TCRdb table keeps only in-frame clones and is missing some. The sample lists 350,000 or so clones; about 87% were seen once. The receptor comes from a woman aged 30 to 39 with COVID-19, enrolled during active disease. Sample: peripheral blood. This chain links TRBV19 with TRBJ1-5; tentative D call: TRBD1 (5 bases). This chain's CDR3 is CASSMYGGGNQPQHF. As DNA, the CDR3 is TGTGCCAGTAGTATGTACGGGGGTGGCAATCAGCCCCAGCATTTT.